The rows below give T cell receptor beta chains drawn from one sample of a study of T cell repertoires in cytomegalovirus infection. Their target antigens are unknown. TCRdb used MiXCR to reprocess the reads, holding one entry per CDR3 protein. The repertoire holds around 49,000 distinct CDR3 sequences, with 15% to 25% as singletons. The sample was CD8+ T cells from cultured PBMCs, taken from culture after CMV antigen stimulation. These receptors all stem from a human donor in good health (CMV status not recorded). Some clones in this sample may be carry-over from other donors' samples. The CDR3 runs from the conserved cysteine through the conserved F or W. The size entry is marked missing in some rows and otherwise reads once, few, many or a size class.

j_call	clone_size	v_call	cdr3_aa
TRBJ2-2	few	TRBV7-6	CASSLAGGPYTGELFF
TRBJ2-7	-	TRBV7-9	CASSDTGRTAYF
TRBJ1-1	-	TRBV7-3	CASSLSGQGILNTEAFF
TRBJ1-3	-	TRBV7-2	CASSQRAAGDITIYF
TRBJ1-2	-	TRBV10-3	CAITQTGPLGYGYTF
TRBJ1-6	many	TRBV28	CASSLSGGAPLHF
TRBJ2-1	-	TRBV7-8	CASSSGQRDNEQFF
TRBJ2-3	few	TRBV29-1	CSVDGGGAPLDTQYF
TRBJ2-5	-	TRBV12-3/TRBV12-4	CASSFGGGQETQYF
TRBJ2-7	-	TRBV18	CASSESGGGYYEQYF
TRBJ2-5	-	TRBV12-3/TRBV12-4	CASRGYNSNRETQYF
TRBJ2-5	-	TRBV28	CASSSARGDRLQETQYF
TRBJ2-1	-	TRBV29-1	CSAPWGYNEQFF
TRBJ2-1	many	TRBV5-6	CASGADPSYNEQFF
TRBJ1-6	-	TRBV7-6	CASSWTASSPLHF
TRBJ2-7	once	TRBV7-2	CASSPWDSSYEQYF
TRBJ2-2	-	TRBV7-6	CASTLGVTGELFF
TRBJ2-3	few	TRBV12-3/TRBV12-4	CASSTGADTQYF
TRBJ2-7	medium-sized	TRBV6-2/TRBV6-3	CASSYRASGSYEQYF
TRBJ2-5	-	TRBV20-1	CSARRTSGREETQYF
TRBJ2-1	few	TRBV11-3	CASSLASGEQFF
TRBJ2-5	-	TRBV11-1	CASSPHRGSSKETQYF
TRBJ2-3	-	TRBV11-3	CASSLLPGLTDTQYF
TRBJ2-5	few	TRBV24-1	CATSDGGGQETQYF
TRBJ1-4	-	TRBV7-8	CASSFRERGNEKLFF
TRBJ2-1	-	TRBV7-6	CASSLLRGNEQFF
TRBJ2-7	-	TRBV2	CASSGLKPVSGGQTSYEQYF
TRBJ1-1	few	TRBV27	CASSSIQRRNTEAFF
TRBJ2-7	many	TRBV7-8	CASSLDPLRGSGTYEQYF
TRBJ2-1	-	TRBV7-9	CASSLSQTGTRNEQFF
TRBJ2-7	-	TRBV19	CASSPAGGSGFYEQYF